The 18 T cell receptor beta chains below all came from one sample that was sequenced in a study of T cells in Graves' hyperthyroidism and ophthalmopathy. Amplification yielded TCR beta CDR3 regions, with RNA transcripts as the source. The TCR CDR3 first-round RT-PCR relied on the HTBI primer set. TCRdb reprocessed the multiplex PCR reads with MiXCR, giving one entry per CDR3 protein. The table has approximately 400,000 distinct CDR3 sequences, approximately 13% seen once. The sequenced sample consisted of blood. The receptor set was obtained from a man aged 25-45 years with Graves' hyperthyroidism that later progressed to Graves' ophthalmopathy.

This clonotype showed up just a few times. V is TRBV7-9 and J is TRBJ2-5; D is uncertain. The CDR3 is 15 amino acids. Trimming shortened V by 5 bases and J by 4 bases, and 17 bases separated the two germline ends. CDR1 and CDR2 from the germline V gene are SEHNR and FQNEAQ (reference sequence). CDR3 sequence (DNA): TGTGCCAGCAGCAAGGCCTCCCGTTTCGCAGAGACCCAGTACTTC. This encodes CASSKASRFAETQYF.

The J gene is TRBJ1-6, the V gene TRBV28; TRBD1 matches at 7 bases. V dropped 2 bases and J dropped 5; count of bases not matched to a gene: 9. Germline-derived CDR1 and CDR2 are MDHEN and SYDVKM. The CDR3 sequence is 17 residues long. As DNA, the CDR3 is TGTGCCAGCAGTTTACTCCCCAGGGACAGTAATAATTCACCCCTCCACTTT. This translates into CASSLLPRDSNNSPLHF.

DNA for the CDR3: TGCAGTGCTAGAGGGGGGCGGGGGGGGGGCCTGGACGAGCAGTACTTC. It translates to CSARGGRGGGLDEQYF. V is TRBV20-1 and J is TRBJ2-7; 9 bases map to TRBD2. Germline trimming cut 1 base from V and 5 bases from J; bases unmatched to any gene: 12. The CDR3 runs 16 residues. Germline CDR1 reads DFQATT; CDR2 reads SNEGSKA (reference sequence).

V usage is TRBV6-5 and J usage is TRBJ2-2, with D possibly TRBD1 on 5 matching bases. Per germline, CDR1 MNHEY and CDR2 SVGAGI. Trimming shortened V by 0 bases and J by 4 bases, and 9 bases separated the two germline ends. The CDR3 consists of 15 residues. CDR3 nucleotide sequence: TGTGCCAGCAGTTACTCGACAGAGCCCACCGGGGAGCTGTTTTTT. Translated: CASSYSTEPTGELFF.

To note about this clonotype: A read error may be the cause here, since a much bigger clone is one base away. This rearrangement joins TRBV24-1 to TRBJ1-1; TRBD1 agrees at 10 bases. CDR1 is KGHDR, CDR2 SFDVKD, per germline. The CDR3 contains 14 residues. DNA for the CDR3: TGTGCCACCAGTTCCGGGACAGGGGAGACTGGAGCTTTCTTT. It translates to CATSSGTGETGAFF.

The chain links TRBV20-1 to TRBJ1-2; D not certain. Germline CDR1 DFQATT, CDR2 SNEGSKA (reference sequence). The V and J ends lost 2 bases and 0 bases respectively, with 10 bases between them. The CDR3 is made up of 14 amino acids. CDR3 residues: CSARKGRTNYGYTF. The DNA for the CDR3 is TGCAGTGCTAGAAAAGGAAGAACTAACTATGGCTACACCTTC.

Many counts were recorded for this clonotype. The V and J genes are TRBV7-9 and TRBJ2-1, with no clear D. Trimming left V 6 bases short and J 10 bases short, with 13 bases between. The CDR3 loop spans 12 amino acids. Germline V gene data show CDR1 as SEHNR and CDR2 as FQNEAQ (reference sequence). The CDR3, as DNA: TGTGCCAGCAGAAGGACGGAGAGGGAGCAGTTCTTC. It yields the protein CASRRTEREQFF.

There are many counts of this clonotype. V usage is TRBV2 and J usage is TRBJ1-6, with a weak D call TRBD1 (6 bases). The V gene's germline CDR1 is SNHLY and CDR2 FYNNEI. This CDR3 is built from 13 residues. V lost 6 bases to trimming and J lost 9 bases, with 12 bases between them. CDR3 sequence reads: CASRGRGSSPLHF. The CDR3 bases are TGTGCCAGCAGGGGTAGGGGGAGTTCACCCCTCCACTTT. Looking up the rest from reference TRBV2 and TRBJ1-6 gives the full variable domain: EPEVTQTPSHQVTQMGQEVILRCVPISNHLYFYWYRQILGQKVEFLVSFYNNEISEKSEIFDDQFSVERPDGSNFTLKIRSTKLEDSAMYFCASRGRGSSPLHFGNGTRLTVT.

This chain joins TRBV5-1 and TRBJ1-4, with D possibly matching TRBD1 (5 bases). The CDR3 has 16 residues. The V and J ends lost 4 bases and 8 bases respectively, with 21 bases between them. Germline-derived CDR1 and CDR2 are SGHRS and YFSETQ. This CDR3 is CASSEYWGTVGEKLFF. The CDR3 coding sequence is TGCGCCAGCAGCGAATACTGGGGGACGGTTGGGGAAAAACTGTTTTTT.

As DNA, the CDR3 is TGTGCCAGCAGCTACCGGACAGGGTTAAATTCACCCCTCCACTTT. It encodes CASSYRTGLNSPLHF. The V gene is TRBV5-4, the J gene TRBJ1-6; 8 positions match TRBD1. Germline V gives CDR1 SGHNT, CDR2 YYREEE (reference sequence). This CDR3 region has 15 residues. V shed 3 bases, J shed 7 bases, and the junction held 6 bases outside the gene matches. The full variable domain, with the rest looked up from reference TRBV5-4 and TRBJ1-6, is ETGVTQSPTHLIKTRGQQVTLRCSSQSGHNTVSWYQQALGQGPQFIFQYYREEENGRGNFPPRFSGLQFPNYSSELNVNALELDDSALYLCASSYRTGLNSPLHFGNGTRLTVT.

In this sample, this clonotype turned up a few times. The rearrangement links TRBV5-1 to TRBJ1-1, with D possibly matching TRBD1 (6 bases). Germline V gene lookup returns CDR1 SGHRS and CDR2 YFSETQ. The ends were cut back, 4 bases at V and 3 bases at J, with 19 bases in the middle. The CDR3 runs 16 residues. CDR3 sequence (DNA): TGCGCCAGCAGCCCCCGGACAGAACCTTGGGACACTGAAGCTTTCTTT. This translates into CASSPRTEPWDTEAFF.

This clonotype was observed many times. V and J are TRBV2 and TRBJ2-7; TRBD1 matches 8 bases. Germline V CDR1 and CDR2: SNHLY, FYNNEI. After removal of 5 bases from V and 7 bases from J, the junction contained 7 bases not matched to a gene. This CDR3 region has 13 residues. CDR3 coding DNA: TGTGCCAGCAGTAAGGACAGGGATGCGGAGCAGTACTTC. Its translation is CASSKDRDAEQYF.

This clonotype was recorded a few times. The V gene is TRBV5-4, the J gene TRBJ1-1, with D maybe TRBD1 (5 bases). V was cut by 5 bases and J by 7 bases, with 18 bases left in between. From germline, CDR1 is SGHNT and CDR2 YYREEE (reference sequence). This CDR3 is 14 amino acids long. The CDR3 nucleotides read TGTGCCAGCAGTAAATCGACGGTGGGGGTTGAAGCTTTCTTT. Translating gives CASSKSTVGVEAFF. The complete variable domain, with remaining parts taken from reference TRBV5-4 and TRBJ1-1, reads ETGVTQSPTHLIKTRGQQVTLRCSSQSGHNTVSWYQQALGQGPQFIFQYYREEENGRGNFPPRFSGLQFPNYSSELNVNALELDDSALYLCASSKSTVGVEAFFGQGTRLTVV.

The CDR3 region is CASSISGGAGNEQFF. CDR3 nucleotides: TGTGCCAGTAGTATCAGCGGGGGGGCGGGGAATGAGCAGTTCTTC. The chain combines TRBV19 with TRBJ2-1; 10 nucleotides match TRBD2. Trimming cost V 3 bases and J 7 bases; bases outside gene matches: 6. Germline CDR1 LNHDA, CDR2 SQIVND (reference sequence). This CDR3 comprises 15 residues.

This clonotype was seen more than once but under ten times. CDR3 nucleotide sequence: TGTGCCAGCTTCCAGGGGTTATCGACCGGGGAGCTGTTTTTT. This translates into CASFQGLSTGELFF. This chain connects TRBV7-9 to TRBJ2-2; tentative D call: TRBD1 (6 bases). The CDR3 is 14 amino acids. Germline CDR1 SEHNR, CDR2 FQNEAQ (reference sequence). V was pared by 8 bases and J by 5 bases, with 15 bases between.

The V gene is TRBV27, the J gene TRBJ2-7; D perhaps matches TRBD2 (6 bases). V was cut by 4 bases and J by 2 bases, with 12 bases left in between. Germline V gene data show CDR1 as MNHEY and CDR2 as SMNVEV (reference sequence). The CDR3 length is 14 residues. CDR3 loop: CASSYRWGAYEQYF. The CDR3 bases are TGTGCCAGCAGTTACCGTTGGGGGGCCTACGAGCAGTACTTC.

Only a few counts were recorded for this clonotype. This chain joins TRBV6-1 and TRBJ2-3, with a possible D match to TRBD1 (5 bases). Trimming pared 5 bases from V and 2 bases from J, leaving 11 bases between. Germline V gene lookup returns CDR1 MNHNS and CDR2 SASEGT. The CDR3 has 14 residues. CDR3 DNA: TGTGCCAGCAGTTCTAGGGGATACACAGATACGCAGTATTTT. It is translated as CASSSRGYTDTQYF.

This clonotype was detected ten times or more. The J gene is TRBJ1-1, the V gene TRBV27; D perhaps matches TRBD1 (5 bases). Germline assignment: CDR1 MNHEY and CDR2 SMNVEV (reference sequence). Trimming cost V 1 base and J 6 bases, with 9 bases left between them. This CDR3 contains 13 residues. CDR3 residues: CASSLWDGAEAFF. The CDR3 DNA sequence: TGTGCCAGCAGTTTATGGGACGGCGCTGAAGCTTTCTTT.